The next 11 T cell receptor beta chains were all read from a single sample in a study of response to subunit inactivated influenza vaccine. Each CDR3 protein is one row after TCRdb ran MiXCR on the RT-PCR reads. The data hold about 540,000 distinct CDR3 sequences, with less than 25% observed a single time. These records were also assigned to another study, of T cells expressing NK-cell markers. That paper adds: The cDNA for TCR beta came from 5'RACE template switching with UMIs.

Sample: CD4+ T cells sorted from PBMCs, taken 11 to 12 days after vaccination. The receptor source for this set is a man between 45 and 60 years old who received an inactivated influenza vaccine.

The rearrangement links TRBV28 to TRBJ2-4; 9 nucleotides line up with TRBD1. The CDR3 has 13 amino acids. V was pared by 6 bases and J by 5 bases, with 2 bases of the junction left unmatched. Per the germline V gene, CDR1 is MDHEN and CDR2 is SYDVKM. CDR3 residues: CASRGQGQNIQYF. CDR3 DNA: TGTGCCAGCAGGGGACAGGGACAAAACATTCAGTACTTC.

This clonotype has only a few counts. The V gene is TRBV20-1, the J gene TRBJ2-1, with 10 bases identical to TRBD2. This CDR3 is built from 15 residues. V was pared by 0 bases and J by 9 bases, with 8 bases of the junction left unmatched. Germline CDR1 and CDR2: DFQATT and SNEGSKA (reference sequence). CDR3 residues: CSARDSGTSDGEQFF. CDR3 nucleotide sequence: TGCAGTGCTAGAGATTCCGGGACTAGCGATGGTGAGCAGTTCTTC.

This clonotype appeared many times. The chain is built from TRBV4-2 and TRBJ2-1; D not resolved. Germline CDR1 LGHNA, CDR2 YNFKEQ. This CDR3 contains 16 residues. V lost 7 bases and J lost 2, with 18 bases in between. The CDR3 loop reads CASTRDGYRAYNEQFF. The CDR3 bases are TGTGCCAGCACCAGAGACGGCTATCGAGCCTACAATGAGCAGTTCTTC.

This chain links TRBV5-1 with TRBJ2-6; the D gene could be TRBD1 or TRBD2 (6 bases each). V was pared by 2 bases and J by 3 bases, with 12 bases between. From germline, CDR1 is SGHRS and CDR2 YFSETQ. The CDR3 consists of 16 residues. CDR3: CASSLGGSHGANVLTF. CDR3 bases: TGCGCCAGCAGCTTAGGGGGGTCTCATGGGGCCAACGTCCTGACTTTC. The whole variable domain, remainder taken from reference TRBV5-1 and TRBJ2-6, is KAGVTQTPRYLIKTRGQQVTLSCSPISGHRSVSWYQQTPGQGLQFLFEYFSETQRNKGNFPGRFSGRQFSNSRSEMNVSTLELGDSALYLCASSLGGSHGANVLTFGAGSRLTVL.

This clonotype was picked up a small number of times. The chain is built from TRBV25-1 and TRBJ2-1; a weak D match, TRBD2 (6 bases). CDR1 and CDR2 (germline): MGHDK, SYGVNS. The length of the CDR3 is 13 residues. The germline V and J ends were trimmed by 3 bases and 7 bases, with 10 bases remaining between them. CDR3 region: CASSDWGRNEQFF. In DNA, the CDR3 is TGTGCCAGCAGTGACTGGGGGAGGAATGAGCAGTTCTTC.

The rearrangement joins TRBV7-2 to TRBJ1-5; D not certain. Trimming removed 4 bases at V and 4 bases at J, with 11 bases between. This CDR3 comprises 14 residues. CDR1 is SGHTA and CDR2 is FQGNSA in the germline V gene. CDR3: CASSSDGGNQPQHF. Here the CDR3 DNA reads TGTGCCAGCAGCTCGGACGGTGGGAATCAGCCCCAGCATTTT.

This clonotype has just a few counts. This sequence joins TRBV28 and TRBJ1-5; D unclear. CDR3 length equals 13 residues. Trimming removed 5 bases from V and 9 bases from J, with 14 bases in between. The V gene's germline CDR1 is MDHEN and CDR2 SYDVKM. CDR3 region: CASSPMGDGPQHF. In DNA, the CDR3 is TGTGCCAGCAGTCCCATGGGAGACGGGCCCCAGCATTTT.

In its sample, this clonotype was seen a few times. The chain carries TRBV19 and TRBJ2-1; 8 nucleotides line up with TRBD2. CDR1 is LNHDA and CDR2 is SQIVND in the germline V gene (reference sequence). The V segment lost 9 bases and the J segment 2 bases; nucleotides outside the gene matches: 6. The CDR3 has 14 amino acids. The CDR3 DNA reads as TGTGCCAGCACCGGGGGGGGGACCTACAATGAGCAGTTCTTC. The encoded protein is CASTGGGTYNEQFF.

The sample holds a few counts of this clonotype. The V call is TRBV7-8, the J call TRBJ2-1; 11 bases align to TRBD2. The CDR3 sequence is 18 residues long. V dropped 5 bases and J dropped 5; count of bases not matched to a gene: 14. Germline lookup yields CDR1 SGHVS and CDR2 FQNEAQ. CDR3 nucleotide sequence: TGTGCCAGCAGCCCCAAAATACTAGCGGGAGAAAAGGACAATGAGCAGTTCTTC. This codes for CASSPKILAGEKDNEQFF.

V gene TRBV11-2 combines with J gene TRBJ2-5; D remains ambiguous. V was cut by 2 bases and J by 1 base, with 8 bases left in between. Germline CDR1 and CDR2: SGHAT and FQNNGV. The CDR3 consists of 14 residues. CDR3 in amino acids: CASSLQWVQETQYF. The CDR3 DNA reads TGTGCCAGCAGCTTACAGTGGGTCCAAGAGACCCAGTACTTC.

This clonotype was seen more than once but under ten times. The chain joins TRBV29-1 to TRBJ1-2; perhaps TRBD1 as D (5 bases). CDR1 and CDR2 from the germline V gene are SQVTM and ANQGSEA. Trimming stripped 0 bases from V and 9 bases from J, with 11 bases between. The CDR3 spans 12 residues. CDR3 in amino acids: CSVEEGGTSYTF. The CDR3, as DNA: TGCAGCGTTGAAGAAGGTGGGACCAGCTACACCTTC.